These T cell receptor beta chains were read from a single sample in a study of early T cells in non-severe SARS-CoV-2 infection. Using its own MiXCR run on the 5' RACE reads, TCRdb lists one record per CDR3 protein. The sample holds more than 70,000 distinct CDR3 sequences; roughly an eighth are singletons and the top ten take about 14%. Sequencing was carried out using whole blood. These receptors were collected from an adult who was a healthcare worker with PCR-confirmed SARS-CoV-2 infection or an uninfected control (not recorded which). CDR3s include the opening cysteine and the closing phenylalanine or tryptophan. The D gene is left open where the match is weak. Not all rows give a size; the values are once, few, many and, for expanded clones, a class.

TRBJ2-2	NA	NA	TRBV2	CASSEGNTGELFF	TGTGCCAGCAGTGAAGGCAACACCGGGGAGCTGTTTTTT
TRBJ1-3	NA	few	TRBV20-1	CSAKPWWRYGNTIYF	TGCAGTGCGAAACCATGGTGGAGGTATGGAAACACCATATATTTT
TRBJ2-7	NA	NA	TRBV29-1	CSVVQWLRGSYEQYF	TGCAGCGTTGTCCAGTGGCTGAGGGGCTCCTACGAGCAGTACTTC
TRBJ2-7	NA	few	TRBV29-1	CSVGEVSGEQYF	TGCAGCGTCGGGGAGGTTTCGGGGGAGCAGTACTTC
TRBJ1-3	NA	NA	TRBV9	CASSVDQAISGNTIYF	TGTGCCAGCAGCGTAGACCAGGCAATCTCTGGAAACACCATATATTTT
TRBJ1-2	NA	few	TRBV25-1	CASGALYGYTF	TGTGCCAGCGGGGCGTTATATGGCTACACCTTC
TRBJ2-5	TRBD2	NA	TRBV20-1	CSARYHRTSGGRYQETQYF	TGCAGTGCTAGATACCACCGGACTAGCGGGGGCCGATACCAAGAGACCCAGTACTTC
TRBJ2-3	NA	NA	TRBV29-1	CSVETNGADTQYF	TGCAGCGTTGAAACTAACGGAGCAGATACGCAGTATTTT
TRBJ1-2	TRBD1	few	TRBV7-9	CASSPRTGSDYGYTF	TGTGCCAGCAGCCCCCGGACAGGGTCAGACTATGGCTACACCTTC
TRBJ2-4	NA	few	TRBV20-1	CSAYHRIGIQYF	TGCAGTGCTTACCACAGGATCGGCATTCAGTACTTC
TRBJ2-3	NA	NA	TRBV29-1	CSGGGNTQYF	TGCAGCGGTGGAGGGAATACGCAGTATTTT
TRBJ2-7	NA	NA	TRBV18	CASSQTRQLPDEQYF	TGTGCCAGCTCGCAAACACGACAATTACCAGACGAGCAGTACTTC
TRBJ1-1	NA	NA	TRBV7-3	CASSPSHGRIEAFF	TGTGCCAGCAGCCCCTCCCATGGGCGAATTGAAGCTTTCTTT
TRBJ1-1	TRBD1	many	TRBV5-5	CASSLVWGQLNTEAFF	TGTGCCAGCAGCTTGGTATGGGGACAGCTGAACACTGAAGCTTTCTTT
TRBJ2-1	TRBD2	NA	TRBV11-2	CASSLNSGGATEQFF	TGTGCCAGCAGCTTAAATAGCGGGGGGGCCACTGAGCAGTTCTTC
TRBJ2-3	TRBD1	NA	TRBV12-3/TRBV12-4	CASSYGTGRSMGTQYF	TGTGCCAGCAGTTACGGGACAGGGAGGTCAATGGGTACGCAGTATTTT
TRBJ1-2	TRBD1	few	TRBV6-2/TRBV6-3	CASLPDRANYGYTF	TGTGCCAGTTTACCGGACAGGGCCAACTATGGCTACACCTTC
TRBJ2-7	TRBD2	many	TRBV3-1	CASSPSGGSYEQYF	TGTGCCAGCAGTCCTAGCGGGGGGTCCTACGAGCAGTACTTC
TRBJ1-4	NA	NA	TRBV11-2	CASSLASSSEKLFF	TGTGCCAGCAGCTTAGCCAGTAGTAGTGAAAAACTGTTTTTT
TRBJ2-1	NA	few	TRBV11-1	CASSLRRNEQFF	TGTGCCAGCAGCTTACGTCGCAATGAGCAGTTCTTC
TRBJ1-6	NA	few	TRBV20-1	CSAAGWGENSPLHF	TGCAGTGCAGCGGGTTGGGGCGAAAATTCACCCCTCCACTTT
TRBJ2-6	NA	NA	TRBV4-1	CASSVISGSNVLTF	TGCGCCAGCAGCGTAATCTCTGGGTCCAACGTCCTGACTTTC
TRBJ1-1	NA	many	TRBV5-5	CASSLLRVNTEAFF	TGTGCCAGCAGCTTATTACGGGTGAACACTGAAGCTTTCTTT
TRBJ2-5	TRBD1	few	TRBV5-1	CASSFDQGVQTQYF	TGCGCCAGCAGCTTTGACCAGGGGGTCCAGACCCAGTACTTC